This T cell receptor beta chain was observed in a study of blood T cell repertoires in COVID-19. The CDR3 is made up of 16 amino acids. The ends lost 4 bases at V and 3 bases at J; junction bases unmatched: 11. Germline values: CDR1 MNHEY, CDR2 SVGAGI. TCRdb's table, derived via immunoSEQ multiplex PCR, lists solely in-frame clones and lacks some. This repertoire shows 80,000 to 100,000 clones, 85% to 90% found once; its top ten account for about 1.9%. This chain connects TRBV6-5 to TRBJ2-7, with TRBD2 identical over 8 bases. Sequencing used peripheral blood. The TCR was taken from a man in his fifties with COVID-19, enrolled during active disease. The CDR3 region has the DNA TGTGCCAGCAGTTCTTATCCCCAGGCGGGGGGCTACGAGCAGTACTTC. This translates into CASSSYPQAGGYEQYF.